These T cell receptor beta chains were read from a single sample in a study of T cells in Graves' hyperthyroidism and ophthalmopathy. TCRdb independently ran MiXCR on the multiplex PCR reads; one entry per CDR3 protein. The sample gives roughly 240,000 distinct CDR3 sequences, around 17% of which show up once; around 30% is in the top ten. The sample taken for sequencing was blood. The receptors shown here come from a woman aged 18-30 years with Graves' ophthalmopathy. Each CDR3 is given with its conserved first and last residue. The D gene is left open where the match is weak. Rows give clone size only sometimes, using once, few, many, or a class for an expanded clone.

TGTGCCAGCAGTGATTGGGGACAGGGCAATCAGCCCCAGCATTTT CASSDWGQGNQPQHF TRBJ1-5 NA TRBV2 TRBD1
TGTGCCAGCAGTCCAACCGGGCCGGAATACAATGAGCAGTTCTTC CASSPTGPEYNEQFF TRBJ2-1 many TRBV6-1 NA
TGTGCCACCAGCATCAGTCCGGGACAGGGGCAAGAGACCCAGTACTTC CATSISPGQGQETQYF TRBJ2-5 many TRBV15 TRBD1
TGTGCCAGCAGCTTAAGGCCAGGGATCATGAACACCGGGGAGCTGTTTTTT CASSLRPGIMNTGELFF TRBJ2-2 NA TRBV5-6 NA
TGTGCCAGCAGCGGACGGTCTAACTATGGCTACACCTTC CASSGRSNYGYTF TRBJ1-2 many TRBV9 NA
TGTGCCAGCAGCCCGGACAGATGGCAGCCCCAGCATTTT CASSPDRWQPQHF TRBJ1-5 many TRBV7-2 NA
TGTGCCAGCAGTCTCCCCCGGGATGGCCCCCTTCGGAGCTCCTACAATGAGCAGTTCTTC CASSLPRDGPLRSSYNEQFF TRBJ2-1 many TRBV28 NA
TGTGCCAGCAGCTTGGAAGCCCTTAGCTCCTATAATTCACCCCTCCACTTT CASSLEALSSYNSPLHF TRBJ1-6 many TRBV5-6 NA
TGTGCCAGCAGCAAATGGCCCGGGGGGAATCAGCCCCAGCATTTT CASSKWPGGNQPQHF TRBJ1-5 many TRBV6-1 NA
TGTGCCAGCAGCACACAGGGGGCGGAGACCCAGTACTTC CASSTQGAETQYF TRBJ2-5 NA TRBV3-1 TRBD1
TGTGCCAGCATGGCAGGGGCCTACGAGCAGTACTTC CASMAGAYEQYF TRBJ2-7 many TRBV2 NA
TGCGCCAGCAGCTTGCCCAGCACTAACTATGGCTACACCTTC CASSLPSTNYGYTF TRBJ1-2 many TRBV5-1 NA